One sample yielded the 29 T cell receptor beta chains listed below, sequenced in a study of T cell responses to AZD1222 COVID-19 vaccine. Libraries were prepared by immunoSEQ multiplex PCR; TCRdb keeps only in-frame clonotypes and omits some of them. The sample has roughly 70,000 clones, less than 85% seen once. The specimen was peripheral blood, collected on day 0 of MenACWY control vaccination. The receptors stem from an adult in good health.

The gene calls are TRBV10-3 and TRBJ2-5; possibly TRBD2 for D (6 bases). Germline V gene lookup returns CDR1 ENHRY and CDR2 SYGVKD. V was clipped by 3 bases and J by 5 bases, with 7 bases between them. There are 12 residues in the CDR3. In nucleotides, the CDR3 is TGTGCCATCAGTGATCGGGGGGAGACCCAGTACTTC. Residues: CAISDRGETQYF.

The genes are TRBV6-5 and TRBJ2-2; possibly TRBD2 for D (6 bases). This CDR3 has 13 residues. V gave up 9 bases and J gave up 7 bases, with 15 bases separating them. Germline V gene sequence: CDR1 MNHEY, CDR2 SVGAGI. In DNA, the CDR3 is TGTGCCAGTCACCTCTCGGGGGTCGGGGAGCTGTTTTTT. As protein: CASHLSGVGELFF.

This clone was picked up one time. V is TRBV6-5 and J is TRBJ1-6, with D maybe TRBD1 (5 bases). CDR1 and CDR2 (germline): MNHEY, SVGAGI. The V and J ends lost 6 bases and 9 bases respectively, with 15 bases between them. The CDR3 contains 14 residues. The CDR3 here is CASRQADNASPLHF. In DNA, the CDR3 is TGTGCCAGCAGACAAGCGGACAATGCTTCACCCCTCCACTTT.

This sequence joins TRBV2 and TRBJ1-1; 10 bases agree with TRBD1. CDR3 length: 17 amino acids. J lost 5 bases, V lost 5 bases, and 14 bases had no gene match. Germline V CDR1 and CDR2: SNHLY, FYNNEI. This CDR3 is CASSPGQGLGSGTEAFF. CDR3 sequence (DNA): TGTGCCAGCAGTCCGGGACAGGGGTTGGGTTCGGGGACTGAAGCTTTCTTT.

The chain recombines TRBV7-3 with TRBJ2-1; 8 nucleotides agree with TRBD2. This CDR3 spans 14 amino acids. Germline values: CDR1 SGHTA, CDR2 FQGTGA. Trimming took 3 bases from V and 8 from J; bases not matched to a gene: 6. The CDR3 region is CASSFTAGAHEQFF. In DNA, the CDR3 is TGTGCCAGCAGCTTTACAGCGGGAGCGCATGAGCAGTTCTTC. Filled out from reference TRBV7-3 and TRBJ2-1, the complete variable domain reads GAGVSQTPSNKVTEKGKYVELRCDPISGHTALYWYRQSLGQGPEFLIYFQGTGAADDSGLPNDRFFAVRPEGSVSTLKIQRTERGDSAVYLCASSFTAGAHEQFFGPGTRLTVL.

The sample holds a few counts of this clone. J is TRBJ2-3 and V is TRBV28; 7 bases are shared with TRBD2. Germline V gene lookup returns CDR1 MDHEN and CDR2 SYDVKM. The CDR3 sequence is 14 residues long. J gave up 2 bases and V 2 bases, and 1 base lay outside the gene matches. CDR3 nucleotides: TGTGCCAGCAGTTTACTAGCGGACACAGATACGCAGTATTTT. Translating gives CASSLLADTDTQYF.

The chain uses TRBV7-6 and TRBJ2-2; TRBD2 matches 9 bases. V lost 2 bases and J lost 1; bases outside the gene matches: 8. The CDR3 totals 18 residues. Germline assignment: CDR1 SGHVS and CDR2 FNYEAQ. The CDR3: CASSLPGLAGKNTGELFF. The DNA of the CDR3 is TGTGCCAGCAGCTTACCAGGGCTAGCGGGGAAGAACACCGGGGAGCTGTTTTTT.

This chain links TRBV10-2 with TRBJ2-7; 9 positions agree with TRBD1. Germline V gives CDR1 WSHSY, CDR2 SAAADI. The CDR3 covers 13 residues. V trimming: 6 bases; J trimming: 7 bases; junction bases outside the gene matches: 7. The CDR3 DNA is TGCGCCAGCAGGAGGACAGGGGATTGGGAGCAGTACTTC. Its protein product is CASRRTGDWEQYF.

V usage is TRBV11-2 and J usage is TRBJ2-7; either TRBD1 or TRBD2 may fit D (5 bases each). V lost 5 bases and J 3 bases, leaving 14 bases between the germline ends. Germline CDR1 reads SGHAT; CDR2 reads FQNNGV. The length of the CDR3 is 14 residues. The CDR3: CASSLSGTHYEQYF. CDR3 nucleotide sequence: TGTGCCAGCAGCCTATCCGGGACCCACTACGAGCAGTACTTC.

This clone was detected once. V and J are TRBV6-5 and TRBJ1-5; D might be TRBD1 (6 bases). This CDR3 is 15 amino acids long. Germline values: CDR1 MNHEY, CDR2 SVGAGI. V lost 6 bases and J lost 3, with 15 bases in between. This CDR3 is CASRREQGDNQPQHF. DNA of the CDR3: TGTGCCAGCAGAAGAGAACAGGGTGACAATCAGCCCCAGCATTTT.

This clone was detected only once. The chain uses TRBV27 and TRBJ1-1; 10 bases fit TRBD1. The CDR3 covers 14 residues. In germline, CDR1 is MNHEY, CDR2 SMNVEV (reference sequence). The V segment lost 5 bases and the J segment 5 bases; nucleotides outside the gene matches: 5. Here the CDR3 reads CASSRQGAQTEAFF. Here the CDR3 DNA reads TGTGCCAGCAGTCGACAGGGGGCGCAGACTGAAGCTTTCTTT.

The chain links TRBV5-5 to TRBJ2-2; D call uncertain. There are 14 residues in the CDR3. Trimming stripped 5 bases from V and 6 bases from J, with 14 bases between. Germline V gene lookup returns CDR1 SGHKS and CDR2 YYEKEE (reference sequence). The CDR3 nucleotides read TGTGCCAGCAGTGAGATATACCCATCCGGGGAGCTGTTTTTT. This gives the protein CASSEIYPSGELFF.

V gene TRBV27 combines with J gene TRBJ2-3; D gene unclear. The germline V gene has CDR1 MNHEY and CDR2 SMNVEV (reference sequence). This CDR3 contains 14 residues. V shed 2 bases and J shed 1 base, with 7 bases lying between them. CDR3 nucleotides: TGTGCCAGCAGTTTAGAGAGAGGCACAGATACGCAGTATTTT. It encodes CASSLERGTDTQYF.

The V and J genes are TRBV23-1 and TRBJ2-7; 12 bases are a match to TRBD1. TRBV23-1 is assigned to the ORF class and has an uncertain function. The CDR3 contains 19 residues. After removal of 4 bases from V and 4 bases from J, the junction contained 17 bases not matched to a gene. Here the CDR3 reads CASSPGTGGDPVSEYEQYF. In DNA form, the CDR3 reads TGCGCCAGCAGTCCCGGGACAGGGGGCGATCCGGTATCCGAATACGAGCAGTACTTC.

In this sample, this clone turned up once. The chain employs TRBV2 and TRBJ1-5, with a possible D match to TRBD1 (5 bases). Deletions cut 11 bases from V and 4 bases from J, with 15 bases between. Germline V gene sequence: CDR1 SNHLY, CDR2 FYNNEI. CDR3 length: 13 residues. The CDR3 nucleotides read TGTGCCGGGGGTACTATCCCGAATCAGCCCCAGCATTTT. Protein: CAGGTIPNQPQHF.

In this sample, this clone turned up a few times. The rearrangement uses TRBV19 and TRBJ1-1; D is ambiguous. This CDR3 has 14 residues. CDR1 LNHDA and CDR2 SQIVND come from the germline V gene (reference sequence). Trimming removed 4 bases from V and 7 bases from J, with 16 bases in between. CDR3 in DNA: TGTGCCAGTAGTACCCGCTCCCCCTCGTATGAAGCTTTCTTT. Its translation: CASSTRSPSYEAFF.

Here the CDR3 reads CASKRTGPTYEQYF. CDR3 sequence (DNA): TGTGCCAGCAAGAGGACTGGACCAACCTACGAGCAGTACTTC. The V gene is TRBV27, the J gene TRBJ2-7, with a possible D match to TRBD2 (5 bases). Germline CDR1 is MNHEY and CDR2 is SMNVEV (reference sequence). Trimming took off 7 bases at V and 2 bases at J, with 15 bases between the two ends. This CDR3 has 14 residues.

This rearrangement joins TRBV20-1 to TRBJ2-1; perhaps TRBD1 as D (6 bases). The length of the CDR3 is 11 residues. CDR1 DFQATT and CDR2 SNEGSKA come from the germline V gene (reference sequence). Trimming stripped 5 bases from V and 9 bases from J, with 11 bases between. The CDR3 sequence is CSAGYRVEQFF. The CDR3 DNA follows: TGCAGTGCTGGATACAGGGTTGAGCAGTTCTTC.

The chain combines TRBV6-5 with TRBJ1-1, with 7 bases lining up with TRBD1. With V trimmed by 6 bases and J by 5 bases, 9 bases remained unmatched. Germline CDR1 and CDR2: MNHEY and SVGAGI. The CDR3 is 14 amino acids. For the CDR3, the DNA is TGTGCCAGCAGCCAGACAGGGTTGAGGACTGAAGCTTTCTTT. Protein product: CASSQTGLRTEAFF.

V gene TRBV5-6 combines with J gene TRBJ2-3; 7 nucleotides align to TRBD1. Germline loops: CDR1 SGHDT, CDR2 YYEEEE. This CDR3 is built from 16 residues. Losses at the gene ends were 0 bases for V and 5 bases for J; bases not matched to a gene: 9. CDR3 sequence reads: CASSLDRGYVGDTQYF. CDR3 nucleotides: TGTGCCAGCAGCTTGGACAGGGGCTATGTAGGAGATACGCAGTATTTT.

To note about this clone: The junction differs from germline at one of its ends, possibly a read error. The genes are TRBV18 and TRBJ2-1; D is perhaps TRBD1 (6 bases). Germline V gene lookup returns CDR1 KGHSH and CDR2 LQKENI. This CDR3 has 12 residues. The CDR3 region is CASSPQGNEQFF. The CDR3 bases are TGTGCCAGCTCGCCACAGGGAAATGAGCAGTTCTTC.

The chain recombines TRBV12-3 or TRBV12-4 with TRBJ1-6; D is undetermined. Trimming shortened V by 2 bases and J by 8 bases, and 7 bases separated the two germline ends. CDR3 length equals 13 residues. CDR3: CASSLTEYSPLHF. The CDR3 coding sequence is TGTGCCAGCAGTTTAACGGAGTATTCACCCCTCCACTTT.

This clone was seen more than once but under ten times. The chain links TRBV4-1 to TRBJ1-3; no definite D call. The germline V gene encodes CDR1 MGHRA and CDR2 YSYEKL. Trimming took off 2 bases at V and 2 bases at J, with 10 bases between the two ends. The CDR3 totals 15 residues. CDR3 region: CASSQRDGTGNTIYF. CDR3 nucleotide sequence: TGCGCCAGCAGCCAACGTGACGGCACTGGAAACACCATATATTTT.

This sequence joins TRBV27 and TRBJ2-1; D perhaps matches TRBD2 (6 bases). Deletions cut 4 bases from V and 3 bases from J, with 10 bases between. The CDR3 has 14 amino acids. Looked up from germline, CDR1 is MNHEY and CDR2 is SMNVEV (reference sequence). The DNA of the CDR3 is TGTGCCAGCAGTTGGACCGGGGGCTACAATGAGCAGTTCTTC. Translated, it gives CASSWTGGYNEQFF.

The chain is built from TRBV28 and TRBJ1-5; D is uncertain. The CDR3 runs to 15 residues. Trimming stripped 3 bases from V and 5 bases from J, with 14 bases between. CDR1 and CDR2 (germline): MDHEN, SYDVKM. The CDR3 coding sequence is TGTGCCAGCAGTTTCGCCGTCCAGAGAGATCAGCCCCAGCATTTT. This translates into CASSFAVQRDQPQHF.

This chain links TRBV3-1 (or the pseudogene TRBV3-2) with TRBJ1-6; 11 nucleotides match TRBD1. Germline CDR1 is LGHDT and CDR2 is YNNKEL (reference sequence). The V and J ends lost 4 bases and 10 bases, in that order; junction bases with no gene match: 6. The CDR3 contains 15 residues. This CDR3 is CASSPRTGGRSPLHF. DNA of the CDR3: TGTGCCAGCAGCCCTAGGACAGGGGGCCGGTCACCCCTCCACTTT.

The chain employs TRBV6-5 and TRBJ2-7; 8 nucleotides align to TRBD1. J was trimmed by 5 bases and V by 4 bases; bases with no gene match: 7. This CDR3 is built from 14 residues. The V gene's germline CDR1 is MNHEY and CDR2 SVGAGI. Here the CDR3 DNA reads TGTGCCAGCAGTTCCTACAGGGGGGCCCACGAGCAGTACTTC. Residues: CASSSYRGAHEQYF.

The CDR3, as DNA: TGTGCCAGCAGCCCTTCACCGAATTACAATGAGCAGTTCTTC. This sequence encodes CASSPSPNYNEQFF. The chain links TRBV11-2 to TRBJ2-1; no definite D call. CDR3 size: 14 residues. Germline V gene data show CDR1 as SGHAT and CDR2 as FQNNGV. The V end lost 5 bases, the J end lost 4 bases, and 12 bases lay between the germline ends.

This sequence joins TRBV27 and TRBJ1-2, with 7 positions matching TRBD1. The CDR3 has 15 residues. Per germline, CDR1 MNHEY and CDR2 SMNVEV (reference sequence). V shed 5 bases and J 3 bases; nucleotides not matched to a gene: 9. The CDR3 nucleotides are TGTGCCAGCAGTCCCCGACAGGGAGGGTACTATGGCTACACCTTC. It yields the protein CASSPRQGGYYGYTF.